The 22 T cell receptor beta chains presented below share a single source sample, sequenced in a study of cytomegalovirus exposure and HLA in healthy donors. The study ran its PCR with 60 Vbeta and 13 Jbeta primers. Profiling relied on immunoSEQ multiplex PCR, and the TCRdb table lists in-frame clones only, not all of them. The specimen's table records over 100,000 clones. Sequencing was done on a sample of PBMCs. The receptors originated from a man aged 25-40 years in good health and CMV-seronegative.

A remark on this clone: Other nucleotide sequences in the sample specify the same CDR3. The chain links TRBV5-1 to TRBJ1-3, with D hard to call. CDR3 size: 15 residues. In germline, CDR1 is SGHRS, CDR2 YFSETQ. V was clipped by 0 bases and J by 0 bases, with 7 bases between them. For the CDR3, the DNA is TGCGCCAGCAGCTTGGAGGGAGCCTCTGGAAACACCATATATTTT. Its translation: CASSLEGASGNTIYF.

The chain is built from TRBV27 and TRBJ2-5; D is unclear. The V end lost 3 bases, the J end lost 4 bases, and 12 bases lay between the germline ends. The CDR3 spans 14 residues. From germline, CDR1 is MNHEY and CDR2 SMNVEV (reference sequence). CDR3 DNA: TGTGCCAGCAGTTTGGTCTCCCTAGGAGAGACCCAGTACTTC. Protein product: CASSLVSLGETQYF.

This chain uses TRBV7-8 with TRBJ2-1, with TRBD2 identical over 10 bases. The CDR3 has 15 amino acids. Germline CDR1 and CDR2: SGHVS and FQNEAQ. J lost 10 bases, V lost 4 bases, and 10 bases had no gene match. CDR3 sequence reads: CASSSERGGPHEQFF. The CDR3, as DNA: TGTGCCAGCAGCTCCGAGCGGGGGGGCCCCCACGAGCAGTTCTTC.

The chain uses TRBV7-2 and TRBJ1-2, with 12 nucleotides matching TRBD1. This CDR3 is built from 18 residues. V shed 5 bases and J 7 bases; nucleotides not matched to a gene: 17. Germline V gene sequence: CDR1 SGHTA, CDR2 FQGNSA. CDR3 nucleotides: TGTGCCAGCAGCCCTCGGTCGACCCCGGGACAGGGGGCGGGTGGCTACACCTTC. The encoded protein is CASSPRSTPGQGAGGYTF. The full variable domain, its missing parts supplied by reference TRBV7-2 and TRBJ1-2, is GAGVSQSPSNKVTEKGKDVELRCDPISGHTALYWYRQSLGQGLEFLIYFQGNSAPDKSGLPSDRFSAERTGGSVSTLTIQRTQQEDSAVYLCASSPRSTPGQGAGGYTFGSGTRLTVV.

The V gene is TRBV11-1, the J gene TRBJ1-5; 8 nucleotides agree with TRBD1. This CDR3 is built from 15 residues. J gave up 5 bases and V 5 bases, and 8 bases lay outside the gene matches. The germline CDR1 and CDR2 sequences are SGHAT and FQDESV (reference sequence). The CDR3 nucleotides are TGTGCCAGCAGCCCAGGACAGGGTGGAGATCAGCCCCAGCATTTT. Amino acids: CASSPGQGGDQPQHF.

This chain links TRBV27 with TRBJ1-2; D possibly corresponds to TRBD1 (5 bases). CDR3 length: 13 residues. V was clipped by 6 bases and J by 2 bases, with 10 bases between them. Germline values: CDR1 MNHEY, CDR2 SMNVEV (reference sequence). The CDR3 DNA sequence: TGTGCCAGCAGAAGGGGCCAAAACTATGGCTACACCTTC. Translated: CASRRGQNYGYTF.

The chain combines TRBV28 with TRBJ1-5; 9 positions agree with TRBD1. The germline V gene encodes CDR1 MDHEN and CDR2 SYDVKM. The trim removed 6 bases at V and 6 bases at J, leaving 9 bases unmatched. The CDR3 is 15 amino acids. The CDR3 DNA reads TGTGCCAGCAGAGCCCCGGGACAGGGCGGTCAGCCCCAGCATTTT. Its translation is CASRAPGQGGQPQHF.

The chain employs TRBV7-2 and TRBJ1-5; a possible D gene is TRBD1 (5 bases). V lost 5 bases and J 3 bases, leaving 20 bases between the germline ends. The germline gives CDR1 SGHTA, CDR2 FQGNSA. This CDR3 spans 17 amino acids. DNA for the CDR3: TGTGCCAGCAGCCCCCTGGCGGGAATAGGGACCAATCAGCCCCAGCATTTT. Protein product: CASSPLAGIGTNQPQHF.

The chain is built from TRBV9 and TRBJ1-1; 8 nucleotides match TRBD1. The V segment lost 3 bases and the J segment 3 bases; nucleotides outside the gene matches: 4. The germline V gene has CDR1 SGDLS and CDR2 YYNGEE. The CDR3 totals 14 residues. Here the CDR3 reads CASSGRDRYTEAFF. DNA for the CDR3: TGTGCCAGCAGCGGCCGGGACAGGTACACTGAAGCTTTCTTT.

The chain employs TRBV5-4 and TRBJ2-3, with TRBD2 as a possible D gene (5 bases). CDR1 and CDR2 from the germline V gene are SGHNT and YYREEE (reference sequence). Trimming stripped 1 base from V and 2 bases from J, with 11 bases between. The CDR3 loop spans 15 amino acids. This CDR3 is CASSLIPGTTDTQYF. CDR3 bases: TGTGCCAGCAGCTTGATTCCGGGAACCACAGATACGCAGTATTTT.

The chain is built from TRBV6-5 and TRBJ2-7; 10 bases fit TRBD1. The CDR3 loop spans 15 amino acids. Trimming removed 6 bases from V and 0 bases from J; junction bases left unmatched: 5. Germline CDR1 reads MNHEY; CDR2 reads SVGAGI. The CDR3: CASRPGTGDSYEQYF. CDR3 coding DNA: TGTGCCAGCAGACCCGGGACAGGGGACTCCTACGAGCAGTACTTC.

This chain joins TRBV5-1 and TRBJ2-1; TRBD2 might be the D (5 bases). CDR3 length: 14 residues. Germline values: CDR1 SGHRS, CDR2 YFSETQ. The ends were cut back, 0 bases at V and 2 bases at J, with 6 bases in the middle. DNA of the CDR3: TGCGCCAGCAGCTTGGAACTAGCCTACAATGAGCAGTTCTTC. This translates into CASSLELAYNEQFF. Based on the CDR3 plus reference TRBV5-1 and TRBJ2-1, the full variable domain is KAGVTQTPRYLIKTRGQQVTLSCSPISGHRSVSWYQQTPGQGLQFLFEYFSETQRNKGNFPGRFSGRQFSNSRSEMNVSTLELGDSALYLCASSLELAYNEQFFGPGTRLTVL.

Notes on this clone: One end of the junction varies from germline; a read error may be responsible. The chain has TRBV28 and TRBJ1-2; a possible D gene is TRBD1 (6 bases). This CDR3 has 11 residues. Germline values: CDR1 MDHEN, CDR2 SYDVKM. CDR3 in DNA: TGTGCCAGCGGGCATGGACAGCCCGATAACTTC. Translated: CASGHGQPDNF.

This chain uses TRBV7-2 with TRBJ1-1; the D is unclear. Germline values: CDR1 SGHTA, CDR2 FQGNSA. Trimming left V 2 bases short and J 2 bases short, with 9 bases between. CDR3 length: 14 amino acids. The CDR3 loop is CASSLRGSNTEAFF. The CDR3 DNA reads TGTGCCAGCAGCTTACGAGGATCCAACACTGAAGCTTTCTTT. The full variable domain, with the rest looked up from reference TRBV7-2 and TRBJ1-1, is GAGVSQSPSNKVTEKGKDVELRCDPISGHTALYWYRQSLGQGLEFLIYFQGNSAPDKSGLPSDRFSAERTGGSVSTLTIQRTQQEDSAVYLCASSLRGSNTEAFFGQGTRLTVV.

The chain has TRBV2 and TRBJ1-3; D might be TRBD1 (6 bases). Trimming took 4 bases from V and 0 from J, leaving 13 bases between them. Germline V gene lookup returns CDR1 SNHLY and CDR2 FYNNEI. This CDR3 comprises 16 residues. In DNA form, the CDR3 reads TGTGCCAGCAGTGTTGAGAGGACAGTCTCTGGAAACACCATATATTTT. Its translation is CASSVERTVSGNTIYF.

This rearrangement joins TRBV2 to TRBJ1-2, with D unclear. Germline CDR1 SNHLY, CDR2 FYNNEI. Trimming stripped 6 bases from V and 8 bases from J, with 7 bases between. This CDR3 is built from 10 residues. CDR3 region: CASRRSGYTF. As DNA, the CDR3 is TGTGCCAGCAGACGGAGCGGCTACACCTTC. Drawing the rest from reference TRBV2 and TRBJ1-2, the complete variable domain is EPEVTQTPSHQVTQMGQEVILRCVPISNHLYFYWYRQILGQKVEFLVSFYNNEISEKSEIFDDQFSVERPDGSNFTLKIRSTKLEDSAMYFCASRRSGYTFGSGTRLTVV.

The rearrangement joins TRBV6-6 to TRBJ1-1; maybe TRBD1 (6 bases). Germline V gene data show CDR1 as MNHNY and CDR2 as SVGAGI (reference sequence). The CDR3 is 14 amino acids. V lost 7 bases, J lost 5 bases, and 17 bases lay in between. The CDR3 protein is CASTMGGRQTEAFF. The CDR3 DNA reads as TGTGCCAGCACTATGGGGGGGCGCCAAACTGAAGCTTTCTTT.

The rearrangement links TRBV19 to TRBJ2-7; maybe TRBD1 (5 bases). Trimming took 5 bases from V and 3 from J, leaving 8 bases between them. The germline CDR1 and CDR2 sequences are LNHDA and SQIVND (reference sequence). The CDR3 runs 12 residues. CDR3 nucleotides: TGTGCCAGTAGTCTGGGGCACTACGAGCAGTACTTC. Translating gives CASSLGHYEQYF.

The chain has TRBV7-9 and TRBJ1-2; D possibly corresponds to TRBD1 (6 bases). Germline loops: CDR1 SEHNR, CDR2 FQNEAQ (reference sequence). The CDR3 loop spans 17 amino acids. Trimming stripped 5 bases from V and 8 bases from J, with 27 bases between. As DNA, the CDR3 is TGTGCCAGCAGCCCATCCCCCTCTAGGGCCGGGACAAAGGGCTACACCTTC. Residues: CASSPSPSRAGTKGYTF.

This sequence joins TRBV9 and TRBJ2-3; 8 bases map to TRBD2. Losses at the gene ends were 4 bases for V and 0 bases for J; bases not matched to a gene: 10. Looked up from germline, CDR1 is SGDLS and CDR2 is YYNGEE. The CDR3 runs 17 residues. CDR3 DNA: TGTGCCAGCAGCCCGCCCGGTCGCGGGGGGAGCACAGATACGCAGTATTTT. Amino acid sequence: CASSPPGRGGSTDTQYF. Full variable domain (outside the CDR3, taken from reference TRBV9 and TRBJ2-3): DSGVTQTPKHLITATGQRVTLRCSPRSGDLSVYWYQQSLDQGLQFLIQYYNGEERAKGNILERFSAQQFPDLHSELNLSSLELGDSALYFCASSPPGRGGSTDTQYFGPGTRLTVL.

The J gene is TRBJ2-4, the V gene TRBV5-1; the match to TRBD1 covers 8 bases. Germline V lookup: CDR1 SGHRS, CDR2 YFSETQ. V shed 0 bases and J 5 bases; nucleotides not matched to a gene: 1. The CDR3 runs 14 residues. The CDR3 here is CASSLGQGQNIQYF. The DNA for the CDR3 is TGCGCCAGCAGCTTGGGACAGGGGCAAAACATTCAGTACTTC.

This chain links TRBV2 with TRBJ2-7; TRBD2 aligns across 7 bases. The V segment lost 7 bases and the J segment 4 bases; nucleotides outside the gene matches: 7. CDR1 and CDR2 (germline): SNHLY, FYNNEI. This CDR3 contains 13 residues. CDR3: CASTRTRQYEQYF. In DNA form, the CDR3 reads TGTGCCAGCACCCGGACTAGACAGTACGAGCAGTACTTC. The variable domain in full, with the rest retrieved from reference TRBV2 and TRBJ2-7, is EPEVTQTPSHQVTQMGQEVILRCVPISNHLYFYWYRQILGQKVEFLVSFYNNEISEKSEIFDDQFSVERPDGSNFTLKIRSTKLEDSAMYFCASTRTRQYEQYFGPGTRLTVT.